What follows are 24 T cell receptor beta chains derived from one specimen sequenced in a study of T cell changes during pregnancy in multiple sclerosis. Some clones are missing from TCRdb's copy, which holds only in-frame ones; the method was immunoSEQ multiplex PCR. The table shows tens of thousands of clones, with approximately 95% occurring only once. Source: peripheral blood, taken in the first trimester of pregnancy. Receptors originate from a female donor with multiple sclerosis, enrolled in a pregnancy study.

The chain links TRBV5-4 to TRBJ2-7; TRBD2 aligns across 12 bases. The CDR3 extends over 15 amino acids. Germline assignment: CDR1 SGHNT and CDR2 YYREEE (reference sequence). V shed 4 bases, J shed 3 bases, and the junction held 5 bases outside the gene matches. The CDR3 bases are TGTGCCAGCAGCCTAGCGGGAGGGCCAAGCTACGAGCAGTACTTC. It translates to CASSLAGGPSYEQYF.

The V call is TRBV7-6, the J call TRBJ2-7; TRBD1 aligns across 8 bases. Germline V CDR1 and CDR2: SGHVS, FNYEAQ. The CDR3 loop spans 13 amino acids. J lost 7 bases, V lost 4 bases, and 6 bases had no gene match. Here the CDR3 DNA reads TGTGCCAGCAGCTATGGGACAGGCGGGGAGCAGTACTTC. It yields the protein CASSYGTGGEQYF.

This chain joins TRBV2 and TRBJ1-2; the D is unclear. Between the trimmed V and J ends, which lost 0 bases and 1 base, there was a span of 6 bases. Germline lookup yields CDR1 SNHLY and CDR2 FYNNEI. The CDR3 is made up of 14 amino acids. The CDR3 nucleotides are TGTGCCAGCAGTGAAGCTGGACTTAACTATGGCTACACCTTC. Translation: CASSEAGLNYGYTF.

This chain uses TRBV5-1 with TRBJ1-2, with D perhaps matching TRBD1 (5 bases). This CDR3 is 15 amino acids long. Trimming left V 0 bases short and J 3 bases short, with 12 bases between. The germline gives CDR1 SGHRS, CDR2 YFSETQ. In DNA form, the CDR3 reads TGCGCCAGCAGCTTGGGTCCGGGGGTTGACTATGGCTACACCTTC. Translated, it gives CASSLGPGVDYGYTF.

This sequence joins TRBV7-2 and TRBJ1-2; possibly TRBD1 for D (6 bases). Germline V CDR1 and CDR2: SGHTA, FQGNSA. The germline V and J ends were trimmed by 1 base and 8 bases, with 11 bases remaining between them. This CDR3 comprises 13 residues. The CDR3 sequence is CASSLERGLGYTF. CDR3 in DNA: TGTGCCAGCAGCTTAGAGCGGGGGCTCGGCTACACCTTC.

Only one count was recorded for this clone. The chain uses TRBV28 and TRBJ2-1, with 11 bases identical to TRBD2. Germline assignment: CDR1 MDHEN and CDR2 SYDVKM. Trimming at V came to 4 bases and at J to 9 bases, leaving 8 bases not matched to a gene. CDR3 size: 15 residues. The CDR3 reads CASSWISGRAPEQFF. The CDR3 bases are TGTGCCAGCAGTTGGATTAGCGGGAGGGCCCCTGAGCAGTTCTTC.

The chain is built from TRBV9 and TRBJ1-2; D not certain. The CDR3 is 13 amino acids. Trimming cost V 0 bases and J 4 bases, with 7 bases left between them. Germline lookup yields CDR1 SGDLS and CDR2 YYNGEE. The CDR3: CASSVGGGYGYTF. CDR3 DNA: TGTGCCAGCAGCGTAGGTGGAGGCTATGGCTACACCTTC.

This sequence joins TRBV4-2 and TRBJ2-4, with TRBD2 matching over 11 bases. Germline CDR1 reads LGHNA; CDR2 reads YNFKEQ. The J segment lost 0 bases and the V segment lost 2 bases, leaving 6 bases of the junction unmatched. The CDR3 totals 18 residues. CDR3 in DNA: TGTGCCAGCAGCCAACCCGGGACTAGCGGACTAGCCAAAAACATTCAGTACTTC. It translates to CASSQPGTSGLAKNIQYF.

As DNA, the CDR3 is TGTGCCAGCTCACCGGGACTAGGGGGCACAGATACGCAGTATTTT. Translating gives CASSPGLGGTDTQYF. The chain combines TRBV18 with TRBJ2-3; TRBD2 agrees at 8 bases. Germline V gives CDR1 KGHSH, CDR2 LQKENI. The CDR3 length is 15 residues. V trimming: 3 bases; J trimming: 1 base; junction bases outside the gene matches: 3.

The V gene is TRBV30, the J gene TRBJ2-1; 10 bases fit TRBD2. The J segment lost 6 bases and the V segment lost 2 bases, leaving 7 bases of the junction unmatched. This CDR3 region has 15 residues. Germline CDR1 and CDR2: GTSNPN and SVGIG (reference sequence). The CDR3 is CAWSSGLAVLNEQFF. For the CDR3, the DNA is TGTGCCTGGAGTTCAGGACTAGCGGTCCTCAATGAGCAGTTCTTC.

CDR3 DNA: TGCAGCGTTGAATCCAGATATGGCTACACCTTC. Translation: CSVESRYGYTF. This rearrangement joins TRBV29-1 to TRBJ1-2; D uncertain. Germline V gene lookup returns CDR1 SQVTM and CDR2 ANQGSEA. V dropped 2 bases and J dropped 5 bases, with 6 bases sitting between them. The CDR3 extends over 11 amino acids.

This clone was recorded once. The CDR3 reads CASSLAGQTSYNEQFF. CDR3 bases: TGCGCCAGCAGCTTGGCTGGACAGACTTCCTACAATGAGCAGTTCTTC. V and J are TRBV5-1 and TRBJ2-1; TRBD1 is a possible D gene (6 bases). The germline gives CDR1 SGHRS, CDR2 YFSETQ. V was pared by 0 bases and J by 1 base, with 11 bases between. CDR3 size: 16 residues.

The chain uses TRBV18 and TRBJ2-7; D might be TRBD1 (5 bases). V was pared by 3 bases and J by 3 bases, with 12 bases between. The CDR3 sequence is 14 residues long. CDR1 and CDR2 from the germline V gene are KGHSH and LQKENI. The CDR3 region has the DNA TGTGCCAGCTCACCGAAGACTCAGGGCTACGAGCAGTACTTC. This sequence encodes CASSPKTQGYEQYF.

The chain combines TRBV5-1 with TRBJ2-1, with no clear D. The CDR3 is made up of 13 amino acids. V was trimmed by 0 bases and J by 4 bases, leaving 5 bases between them. From germline, CDR1 is SGHRS and CDR2 YFSETQ. The CDR3 DNA follows: TGCGCCAGCAGCTTGGACGGGTACAATGAGCAGTTCTTC. Translation: CASSLDGYNEQFF.

The chain carries TRBV28 and TRBJ2-5, with a tentative D call TRBD2 (6 bases). The germline V gene has CDR1 MDHEN and CDR2 SYDVKM. CDR3 length: 17 amino acids. V shed 5 bases and J shed 3 bases, with 22 bases lying between them. The CDR3 reads CASSPSIAGPPKETQYF. The CDR3 region has the DNA TGTGCCAGCAGTCCCTCCATCGCGGGGCCTCCTAAAGAGACCCAGTACTTC.

The chain carries TRBV19 and TRBJ2-1, with D possibly matching TRBD1 (5 bases). The CDR3 extends over 15 amino acids. Germline V gene sequence: CDR1 LNHDA, CDR2 SQIVND (reference sequence). Deletions cut 5 bases from V and 6 bases from J, with 17 bases between. CDR3: CASSFRQSWGNEQFF. The CDR3 coding sequence is TGTGCCAGTAGTTTCAGACAGTCCTGGGGCAATGAGCAGTTCTTC.

V is TRBV5-1 and J is TRBJ2-1; the match to TRBD2 covers 16 bases. V was clipped by 6 bases and J by 1 base; unmatched bases: 7. Germline lookup yields CDR1 SGHRS and CDR2 YFSETQ. There are 18 residues in the CDR3. CDR3 coding DNA: TGCGCCAGCAACCCCGGGACTAGCGGGAGGGCTTCCTACAATGAGCAGTTCTTC. This encodes CASNPGTSGRASYNEQFF.

This clone was detected only once. The rearrangement uses TRBV9 and TRBJ1-2; TRBD1 matches 8 bases. The germline V gene encodes CDR1 SGDLS and CDR2 YYNGEE. Unmatched junction bases numbered 18, after V lost 3 bases and J lost 5 bases. This CDR3 is built from 18 residues. CDR3 DNA: TGTGCCAGCAGCGCCCCCGGGACAGGAACTCTATTCACTTATGGCTACACCTTC. As protein: CASSAPGTGTLFTYGYTF.

This clone has only one observation. This rearrangement joins TRBV10-2 to TRBJ2-7, with 7 bases aligning to TRBD1. Trimming at V came to 5 bases and at J to 1 base, leaving 8 bases not matched to a gene. This CDR3 has 15 amino acids. Germline loops: CDR1 WSHSY, CDR2 SAAADI. The CDR3 bases are TGCGCCAGCAGTCTCCGGGACAGCGGTTCCTACGAGCAGTACTTC. Amino acids: CASSLRDSGSYEQYF.

The chain is built from TRBV28 and TRBJ1-1; D is undetermined. Trimming removed 5 bases at V and 1 base at J, with 11 bases between. The CDR3 length is 14 residues. Germline V gene lookup returns CDR1 MDHEN and CDR2 SYDVKM. The CDR3: CASSALNRNTEAFF. CDR3 coding DNA: TGTGCCAGCAGTGCGCTCAACCGGAACACTGAAGCTTTCTTT.

Only one count was recorded for this clone. This rearrangement joins TRBV5-8 to TRBJ1-5, with a tentative D call TRBD1 (5 bases). V was clipped by 1 base and J by 0 bases, with 14 bases between them. CDR1 is SGHTS, CDR2 YDEGEE, per germline. The CDR3 has 17 residues. CDR3 DNA: TGTGCCAGCAGCTTGTATGCGGGGCTGTCTAGCAATCAGCCCCAGCATTTT. It is translated as CASSLYAGLSSNQPQHF.

The V and J genes are TRBV19 and TRBJ1-2, with TRBD1 identical over 7 bases. CDR1 and CDR2 from the germline V gene are LNHDA and SQIVND (reference sequence). CDR3 length: 15 amino acids. Germline trimming cut 7 bases from V and 3 bases from J; bases unmatched to any gene: 11. CDR3 nucleotides: TGTGCCAGTATAGGAGAGGGGGCGCCGGACTATGGCTACACCTTC. Its protein product is CASIGEGAPDYGYTF.

CDR3 residues: CASSVWTSEFTDTQYF. The CDR3 DNA reads as TGTGCCAGCAGTGTCTGGACTAGCGAGTTCACAGATACGCAGTATTTT. The gene calls are TRBV2 and TRBJ2-3; TRBD2 matches at 9 bases. The CDR3 length is 16 residues. With 4 bases clipped from V and 2 bases from J, the junction kept 7 bases outside the gene matches. CDR1 is SNHLY, CDR2 FYNNEI, per germline.

This rearrangement joins TRBV19 to TRBJ2-3, with TRBD2 matching over 8 bases. The germline gives CDR1 LNHDA, CDR2 SQIVND (reference sequence). There are 16 residues in the CDR3. V was clipped by 3 bases and J by 2 bases; unmatched bases: 7. The DNA of the CDR3 is TGTGCCAGTAGTATGGGTAGCGGGGACTTCACAGATACGCAGTATTTT. Translated: CASSMGSGDFTDTQYF.